This T cell receptor (beta chain) was documented in a study of glioma-infiltrating T cells after dendritic cell vaccination. About the research overall: Dendritic cell vaccine was injected intradermally three times, biweekly. Overall study results and limits: Estimated pretreatment TIL content predicted outcome after dendritic cell vaccination. The cohort had few patients with full blood and tumor sets.

This clone was seen a handful of times. Its target is unknown. The repertoire was sequenced with immunoSEQ multiplex PCR; TCRdb's copy has only in-frame clones and lacks some. The data show about 99,000 clones, 81% seen once. J lost 3 bases, V lost 5 bases, and 4 bases had no gene match. The germline V gene has CDR1 MNHEY and CDR2 SVGAGI. The CDR3 is 15 residues long. Specimen: blood, collected before dendritic cell vaccination. This TCR was sampled from a human donor with glioblastoma. The V gene is TRBV6-5, the J gene TRBJ2-3; 11 bases agree with TRBD2. DNA of the CDR3: TGTGCCAGCAGTGCTAGCGGGGGGCCGACAGATACGCAGTATTTT. It is translated as CASSASGGPTDTQYF.